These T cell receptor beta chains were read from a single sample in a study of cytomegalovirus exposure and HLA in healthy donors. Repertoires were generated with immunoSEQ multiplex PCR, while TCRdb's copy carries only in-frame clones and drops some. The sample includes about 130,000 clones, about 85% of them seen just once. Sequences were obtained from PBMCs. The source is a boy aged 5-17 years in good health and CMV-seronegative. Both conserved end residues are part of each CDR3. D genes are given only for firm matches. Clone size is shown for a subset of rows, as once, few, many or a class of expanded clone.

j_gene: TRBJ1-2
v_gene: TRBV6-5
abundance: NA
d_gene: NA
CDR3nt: TGTGCCAGCAGCCATAAGGGGGTCTCCTATGGCTACACCTTC
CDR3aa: CASSHKGVSYGYTF

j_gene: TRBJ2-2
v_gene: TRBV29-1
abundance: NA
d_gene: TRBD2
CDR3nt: TGCAGCACCTCGGGGGGGGCCGGGGAGCTGTTTTTT
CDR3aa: CSTSGGAGELFF

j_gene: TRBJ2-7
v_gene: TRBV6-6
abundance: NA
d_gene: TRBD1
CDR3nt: TGTGCCAGCAGTCAAGGACAGGGGAGGACCTACGAGCAGTACTTC
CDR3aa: CASSQGQGRTYEQYF

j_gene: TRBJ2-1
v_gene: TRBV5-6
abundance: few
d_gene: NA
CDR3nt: TGTGCCAGCAGCGGATATAGCGAGATAGACAATGAGCAGTTCTTC
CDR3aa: CASSGYSEIDNEQFF

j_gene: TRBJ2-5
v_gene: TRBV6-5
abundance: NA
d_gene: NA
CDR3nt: TGTGCCAGCAGTTACCGTGAGGGGGGGGAGACCCAGTACTTC
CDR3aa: CASSYREGGETQYF

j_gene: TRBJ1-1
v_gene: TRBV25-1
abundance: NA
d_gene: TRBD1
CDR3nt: TGTGCCAGCAGTGCGCAGGGGGATGTCACTGAAGCTTTCTTT
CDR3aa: CASSAQGDVTEAFF

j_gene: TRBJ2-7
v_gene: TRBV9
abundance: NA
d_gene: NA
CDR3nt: TGTGCCAGCAGCACCAGCGGGTCCCCCTACGAGCAGTACTTC
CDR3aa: CASSTSGSPYEQYF

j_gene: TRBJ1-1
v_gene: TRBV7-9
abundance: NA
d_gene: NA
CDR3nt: TGTGCCAGCAGAGACCAAAAGGGGTTGGCTGAAGCTTTCTTT
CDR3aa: CASRDQKGLAEAFF

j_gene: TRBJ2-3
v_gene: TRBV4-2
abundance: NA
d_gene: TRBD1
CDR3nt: TGTGCCAGCAGCCAACGTCCAGGGGGCGTGACAGATACGCAGTATTTT
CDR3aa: CASSQRPGGVTDTQYF

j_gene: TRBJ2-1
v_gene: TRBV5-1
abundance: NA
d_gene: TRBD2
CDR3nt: TGCGCCAGCAGCTTGACTAGCGGATACAATGAGCAGTTCTTC
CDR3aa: CASSLTSGYNEQFF

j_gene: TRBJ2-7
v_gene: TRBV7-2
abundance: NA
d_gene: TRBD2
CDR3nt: TGTGCCAGCAAAGGGACTAGCGGCGAATACGAGCAGTACTTC
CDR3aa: CASKGTSGEYEQYF

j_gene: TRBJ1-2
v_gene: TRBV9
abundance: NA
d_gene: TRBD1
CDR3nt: TGTGCCAGCAGCGTACCTCGGACAGGGGGCTTCTATGGCTACACCTTC
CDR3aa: CASSVPRTGGFYGYTF

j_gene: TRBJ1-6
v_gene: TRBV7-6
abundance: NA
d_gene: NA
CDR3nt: TGTGCCAGCAGCTTATCACATTCTAATTCACCCCTCCACTTT
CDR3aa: CASSLSHSNSPLHF

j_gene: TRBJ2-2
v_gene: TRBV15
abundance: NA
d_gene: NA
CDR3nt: TGTGCCACCAGCAGGGGCGGGGTCGATACCGGGGAGCTGTTTTTT
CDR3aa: CATSRGGVDTGELFF

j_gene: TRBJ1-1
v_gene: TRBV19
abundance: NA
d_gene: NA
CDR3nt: TGTGCCAGTAGGGTACAGGGTTACACTGAAGCTTTCTTT
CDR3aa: CASRVQGYTEAFF

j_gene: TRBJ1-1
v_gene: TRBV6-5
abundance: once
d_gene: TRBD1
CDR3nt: TGTGCCAGCAGTCTGCGGACAGGGGGCACTGAAGCTTTCTTT
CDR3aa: CASSLRTGGTEAFF

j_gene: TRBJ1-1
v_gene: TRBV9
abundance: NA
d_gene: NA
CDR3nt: TGTGCCAGCAGCCCCTTGGACATAAGCACTGAAGCTTTCTTT
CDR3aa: CASSPLDISTEAFF

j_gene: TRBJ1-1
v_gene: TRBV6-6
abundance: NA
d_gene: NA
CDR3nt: TGTGCCAGCGACACGCCGGACATGAACACTGAAGCTTTCTTT
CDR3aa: CASDTPDMNTEAFF

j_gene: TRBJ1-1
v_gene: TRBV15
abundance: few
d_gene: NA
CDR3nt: TGTGCCACCAGCAGAGACAGGGCCATGAACACTGAAGCTTTCTTT
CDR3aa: CATSRDRAMNTEAFF

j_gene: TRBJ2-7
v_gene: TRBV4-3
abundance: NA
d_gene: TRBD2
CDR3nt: TGCGCCAGCAGCCAGGGACTAGCGGGAGACCCATACGAGCAGTACTTC
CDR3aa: CASSQGLAGDPYEQYF